The present T cell receptor (beta chain) was sequenced within a study of OX40 agonist ivuxolimab in advanced cancers. Regarding the research as a whole: The costimulatory receptor OX40 (CD134) was targeted by ivuxolimab, a fully human IgG2 agonistic monoclonal antibody. Of the roughly 54 patients in dose escalation, about 20 had hepatocellular carcinoma, some 15 had melanoma, 9 had renal cell carcinoma and 9 had head and neck cancer. Intravenous ivuxolimab was administered to patients every 2 weeks at six dose levels: 0.01, 0.1, 0.3, 1.5, 3 and 10 mg/kg. Prior anti-PD-1, anti-PD-L1 or anti-CTLA-4 therapy was permitted, and approximately 41% of dose-escalation patients had received checkpoint inhibitors. The paper reports the monotherapy dose-escalation portion (N of about 47 patients) of the phase I ivuxolimab trial. Partial responses occurred in three dose-escalation patients: two with cutaneous melanoma and one with hepatocellular carcinoma. A male proportion of roughly 80% and a mean age of around 60 years, ranging from about 20 to 79, were recorded for the dose-escalation cohort. The point of sequencing TCRbeta in the periphery was to test whether ivuxolimab changed TCR sequence diversity and drove clonal T-cell expansion. Beyond this particular receptor, the publication reports: Antigen specificity was not determined for the clonally expanded peripheral T cells. Clonal expansion of both CD4+ and CD8+ blood T cells was observed from baseline to week 6 at doses 0.1 to 3.0 mg/kg. Partial responders in the 0.1-3.0 mg/kg groups had among the lowest normalized peripheral clonal expansion, especially among CD8+ T cells. Low levels of normalized T-cell clonal expansion were also seen in some patients who did not respond. After ivuxolimab, more expanded clones were found on average in CD8+ T cells than in CD4+ T cells.

Genomic DNA was extracted from sorted cells for sequencing of the TCRbeta CDR3 region. The immunoSEQ Assay was used for sequencing of TCRbeta CDR3 regions. As stored in TCRdb, this immuneACCESS dataset retains in-frame rearrangements with V and J assigned. A fraction of the clones does not appear; measured against another copy, unresolved V genes explain less than half of the discrepancy, and the remainder lacks a known reason. The sample data list more than 40,000 clones, and around nine tenths of these were observed just once. 10% to 13% of the sample is in the top ten clones. Patients with a history of autoimmune disease or receiving systemic immunosuppression were excluded from the trial. Peripheral blood for TCR sequencing was drawn from every dose cohort at baseline, at cycle 4 day 1 and at cycle 7 day 1. The samples were taken from a phase I, first-in-human, multicenter, open-label dose-escalation trial of ivuxolimab. Adults with locally advanced or metastatic melanoma, renal cell carcinoma, hepatocellular carcinoma or head and neck squamous cell carcinoma were enrolled in the trial. CD4+ and CD8+ T cells were sorted separately from peripheral blood before TCR sequencing.

Worth noting for this clone: It has no known antigen specificity. Base qualities are not recorded, but no much larger clone differs from it by a single base.

Including the terminal cysteine and phenylalanine, the CDR3 comprises 12 residues. The retained sequence is limited to the CDR3, 36 bases, with the frame set at the first base. CDR1 SGDLS and CDR2 YYNGEE were looked up in the germline V gene. V is reduced by 3 bases and J by 4 bases, leaving a spacing of 8 bases between them. Recombination connected TRBV9 to TRBJ2-7; the D gene assignment is perhaps TRBD1 or TRBD2, with each matching 5 bases. Specimen: CD4+ or CD8+ T cells sorted from blood, collected in a trial of the OX40 agonist ivuxolimab. The source of this sequence is an adult with an advanced solid tumor such as melanoma, head and neck, liver or kidney cancer. The nucleotide sequence is given as TGTGCCAGCAGCGATGGGGGATACGAGCAGTACTTC. Its product reads: CASSDGGYEQYF.